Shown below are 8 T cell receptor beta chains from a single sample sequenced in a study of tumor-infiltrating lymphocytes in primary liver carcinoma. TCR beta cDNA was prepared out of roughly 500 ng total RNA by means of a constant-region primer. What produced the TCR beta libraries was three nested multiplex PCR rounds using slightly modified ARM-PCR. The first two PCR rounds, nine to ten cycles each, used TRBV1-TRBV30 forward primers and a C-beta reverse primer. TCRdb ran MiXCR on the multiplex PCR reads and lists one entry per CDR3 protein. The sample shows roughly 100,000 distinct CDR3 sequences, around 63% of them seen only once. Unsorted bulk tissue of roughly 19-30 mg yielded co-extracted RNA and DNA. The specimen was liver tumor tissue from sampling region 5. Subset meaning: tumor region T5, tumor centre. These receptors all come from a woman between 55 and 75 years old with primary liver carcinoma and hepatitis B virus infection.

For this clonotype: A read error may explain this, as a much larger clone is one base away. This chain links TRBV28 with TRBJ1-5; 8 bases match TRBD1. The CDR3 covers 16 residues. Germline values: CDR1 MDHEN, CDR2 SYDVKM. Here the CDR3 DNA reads TGTACCAGCAGTGCCCTTAAGGGACAGGGCAATCAGCCCCAGCATTTT. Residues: CTSSALKGQGNQPQHF.

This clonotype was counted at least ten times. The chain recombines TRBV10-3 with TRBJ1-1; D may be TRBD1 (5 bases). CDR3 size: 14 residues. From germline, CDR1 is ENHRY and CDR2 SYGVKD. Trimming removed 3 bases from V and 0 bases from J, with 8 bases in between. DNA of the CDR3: TGTGCCATCAGTGATCGACAGTTGAACACTGAAGCTTTCTTT. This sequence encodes CAISDRQLNTEAFF.

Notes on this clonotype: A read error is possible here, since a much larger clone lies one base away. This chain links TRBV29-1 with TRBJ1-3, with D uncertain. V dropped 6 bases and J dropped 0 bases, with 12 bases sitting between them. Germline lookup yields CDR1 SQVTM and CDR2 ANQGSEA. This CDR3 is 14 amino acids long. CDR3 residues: CSVLVSNSGNTIYF. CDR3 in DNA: TGCAGCGTGCTAGTCAGTAACTCTGGAAACACCATATATTTT.

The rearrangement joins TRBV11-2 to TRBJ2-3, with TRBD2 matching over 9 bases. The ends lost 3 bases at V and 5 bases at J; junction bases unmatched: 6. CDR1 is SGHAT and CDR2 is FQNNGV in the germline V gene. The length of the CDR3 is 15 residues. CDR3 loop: CASSLREGRVDTQYF. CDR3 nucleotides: TGTGCCAGCAGCTTGCGGGAGGGGCGCGTAGATACGCAGTATTTT.

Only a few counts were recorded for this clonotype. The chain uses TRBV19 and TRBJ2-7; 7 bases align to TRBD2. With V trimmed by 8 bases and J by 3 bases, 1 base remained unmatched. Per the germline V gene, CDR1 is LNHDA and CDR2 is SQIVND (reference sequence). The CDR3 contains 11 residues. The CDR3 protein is CASASGYEQYF. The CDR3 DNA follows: TGTGCCAGTGCTAGCGGCTACGAGCAGTACTTC.

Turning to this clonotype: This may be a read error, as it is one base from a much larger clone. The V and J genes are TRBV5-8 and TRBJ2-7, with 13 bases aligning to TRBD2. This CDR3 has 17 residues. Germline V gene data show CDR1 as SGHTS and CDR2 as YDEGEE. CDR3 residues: CASSSGLAGDPSYGQYF. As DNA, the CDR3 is TGTGCCAGCAGCTCTGGACTAGCGGGAGATCCTTCCTACGGGCAGTACTTC.

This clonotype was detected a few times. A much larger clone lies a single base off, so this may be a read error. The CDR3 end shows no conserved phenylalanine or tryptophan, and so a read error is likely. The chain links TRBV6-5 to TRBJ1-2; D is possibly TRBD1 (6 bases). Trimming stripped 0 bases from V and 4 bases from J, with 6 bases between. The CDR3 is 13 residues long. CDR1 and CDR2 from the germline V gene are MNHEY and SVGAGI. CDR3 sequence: CASSYSGGYGYTL. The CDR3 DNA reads TGTGCCAGCAGTTACTCAGGGGGCTATGGCTACACCCTC.

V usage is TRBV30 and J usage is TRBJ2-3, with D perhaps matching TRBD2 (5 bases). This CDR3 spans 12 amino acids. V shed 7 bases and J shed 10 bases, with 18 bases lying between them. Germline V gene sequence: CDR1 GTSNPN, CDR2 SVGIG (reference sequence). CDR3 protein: CASSDSLGPQYF. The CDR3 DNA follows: TGTGCCTCGAGCGATTCACTAGGACCGCAGTATTTT.